This T cell receptor beta chain came from a study of OX40 agonist ivuxolimab in advanced cancers. Concerning the study at large: The costimulatory receptor OX40 (CD134) was targeted by ivuxolimab, a fully human IgG2 agonistic monoclonal antibody. Intravenous ivuxolimab was administered to patients every 2 weeks at six dose levels: 0.01, 0.1, 0.3, 1.5, 3 and 10 mg/kg. Partial responses occurred in three dose-escalation patients, of whom one had hepatocellular carcinoma and two had cutaneous melanoma. Peripheral TCRbeta sequencing was intended to test whether TCR sequence diversity was altered and clonal T-cell expansion was caused by ivuxolimab. Among the 50 to 55 dose-escalation patients, roughly 20 had hepatocellular carcinoma, roughly 15 melanoma, 9 renal cell carcinoma and 9 head and neck cancer. Patients were allowed to have had prior anti-PD-1, anti-PD-L1 or anti-CTLA-4 therapy, and more than 35% of the dose-escalation patients had been treated with checkpoint inhibitors. In the dose-escalation cohort, 75% to 85% of patients were male, and the mean age was 60 years with a range of about 20 to 80. The paper describes the monotherapy dose-escalation part (N of about 47 patients) of the phase I trial of ivuxolimab. On the study overall, not on this receptor specifically: In the 0.1-3.0 mg/kg groups, partial responders had among the lowest normalized peripheral clonal expansion, particularly in CD8+ T cells. The antigen specificity of the clonally expanded peripheral T cells was not determined. After ivuxolimab, more expanded clones were found on average in CD8+ T cells than in CD4+ T cells. Clonal expansion of both CD4+ and CD8+ blood T cells was observed from baseline to week 6 at doses 0.1 to 3.0 mg/kg. Low levels of normalized T-cell clonal expansion were also seen in some nonresponding patients.

The table lists this clone with a count of one. This clone's antigen is unknown. Base qualities are not recorded, but no much larger clone differs from it by a single base. From its cysteine to its phenylalanine, the CDR3 spans 14 amino acids. Only the CDR3 DNA is retained, 42 bases long and in frame from the first base. In the germline V gene, CDR1 corresponds to MNHEY and CDR2 to SVGAGI. Germline trimming amounts to 6 bases on V and 4 bases on J, with 7 as the count of junction bases outside the gene matches. Genomic DNA was isolated from the sorted cells so that the TCRbeta CDR3 region could be sequenced. The immunoSEQ Assay was used for sequencing of TCRbeta CDR3 regions. Drawn from immuneACCESS, this table holds only the in-frame rearrangements with V and J called that TCRdb kept. Clones are partly lost; checked studies trace under half to an unresolved V gene and leave the rest unexplained. This sample lists around 35,000 clones; about nine tenths were detected once. The top ten constitute around 30% of the sample.

The trial excluded patients who had a history of autoimmune disease or were on systemic immunosuppression. In every dose cohort, peripheral blood was drawn for TCR sequencing at baseline, cycle 4 day 1, and cycle 7 day 1. The samples were taken from a phase I, first-in-human, multicenter, open-label dose-escalation trial of ivuxolimab. Adults with locally advanced or metastatic melanoma, renal cell carcinoma, hepatocellular carcinoma or head and neck squamous cell carcinoma were enrolled in the trial. Before TCR sequencing, CD4+ and CD8+ T cells were separately sorted from peripheral blood. The sample consisted of CD4+ or CD8+ T cells sorted from blood, taken in a trial of the OX40 agonist ivuxolimab. The rearrangement joined TRBV6-5 to TRBJ1-1; TRBD1 matches 8 bases in the middle. The receptor's source is an adult with an advanced solid tumor such as melanoma, head and neck, liver or kidney cancer. The CDR3 sequence is CASSLTGEGTEAFF. The DNA sequence follows: TGTGCCAGCAGCCTGACAGGGGAGGGCACTGAAGCTTTCTTT.